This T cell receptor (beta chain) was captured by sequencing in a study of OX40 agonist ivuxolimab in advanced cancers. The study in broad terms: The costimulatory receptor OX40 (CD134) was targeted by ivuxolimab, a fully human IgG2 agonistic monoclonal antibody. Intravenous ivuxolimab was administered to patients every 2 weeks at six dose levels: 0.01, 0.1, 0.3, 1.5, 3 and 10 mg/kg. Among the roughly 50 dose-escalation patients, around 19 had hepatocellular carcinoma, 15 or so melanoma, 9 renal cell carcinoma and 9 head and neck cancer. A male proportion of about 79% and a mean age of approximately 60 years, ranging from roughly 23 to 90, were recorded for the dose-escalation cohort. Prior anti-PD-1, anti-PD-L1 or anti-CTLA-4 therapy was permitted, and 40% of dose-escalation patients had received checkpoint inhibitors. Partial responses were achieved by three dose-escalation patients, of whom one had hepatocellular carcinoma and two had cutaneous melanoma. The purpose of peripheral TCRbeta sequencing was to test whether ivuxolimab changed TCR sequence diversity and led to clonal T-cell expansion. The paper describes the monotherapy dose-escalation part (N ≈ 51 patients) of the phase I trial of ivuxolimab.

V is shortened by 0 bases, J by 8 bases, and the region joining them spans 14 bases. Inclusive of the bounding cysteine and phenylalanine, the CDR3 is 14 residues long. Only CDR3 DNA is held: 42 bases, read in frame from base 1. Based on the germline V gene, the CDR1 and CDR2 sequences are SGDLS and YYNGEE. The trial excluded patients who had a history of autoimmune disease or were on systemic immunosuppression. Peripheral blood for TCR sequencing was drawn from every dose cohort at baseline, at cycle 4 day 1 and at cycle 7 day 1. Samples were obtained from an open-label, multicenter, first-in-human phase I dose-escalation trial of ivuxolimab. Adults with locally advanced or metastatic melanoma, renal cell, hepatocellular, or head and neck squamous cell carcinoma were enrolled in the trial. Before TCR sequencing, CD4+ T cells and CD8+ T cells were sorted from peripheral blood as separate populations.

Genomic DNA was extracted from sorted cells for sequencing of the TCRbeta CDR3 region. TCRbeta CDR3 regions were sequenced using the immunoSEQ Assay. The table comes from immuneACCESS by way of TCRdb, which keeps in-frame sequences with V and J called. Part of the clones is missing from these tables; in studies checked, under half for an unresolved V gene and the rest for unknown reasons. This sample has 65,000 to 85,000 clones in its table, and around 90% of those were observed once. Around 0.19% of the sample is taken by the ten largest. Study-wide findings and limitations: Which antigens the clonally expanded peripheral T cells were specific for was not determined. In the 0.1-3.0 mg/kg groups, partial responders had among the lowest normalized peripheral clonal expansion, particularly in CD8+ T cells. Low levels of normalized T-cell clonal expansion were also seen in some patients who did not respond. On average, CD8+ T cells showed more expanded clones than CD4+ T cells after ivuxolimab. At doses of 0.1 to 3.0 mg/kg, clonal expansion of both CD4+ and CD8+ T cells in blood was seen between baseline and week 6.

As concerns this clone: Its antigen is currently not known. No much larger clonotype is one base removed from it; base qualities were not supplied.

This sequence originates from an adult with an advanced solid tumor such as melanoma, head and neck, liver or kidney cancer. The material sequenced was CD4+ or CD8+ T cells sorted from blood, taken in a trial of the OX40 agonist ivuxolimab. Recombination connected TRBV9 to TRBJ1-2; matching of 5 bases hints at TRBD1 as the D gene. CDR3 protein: CASSVGQPHTGYTF. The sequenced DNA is TGTGCCAGCAGCGTAGGACAGCCCCATACCGGCTACACCTTC. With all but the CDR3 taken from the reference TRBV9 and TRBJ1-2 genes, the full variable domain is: DSGVTQTPKHLITATGQRVTLRCSPRSGDLSVYWYQQSLDQGLQFLIQYYNGEERAKGNILERFSAQQFPDLHSELNLSSLELGDSALYFCASSVGQPHTGYTFGSGTRLTVV.